This T cell receptor (beta chain) was observed in a study of post-analysis software for immune sequencing data. Study-level points and caveats: The F measure placed samples prepared in the same batch into strongly shared clusters. The five TRBV segments detected at higher frequency in patients than in controls included TRBV5-6, TRBV5-1 and TRBV20-1. Significantly decreased normalized Chao1 diversity was recorded for multiple sclerosis patients relative to controls.

This clonotype has only a few counts. What it recognizes is unknown. Germline V gene lookup returns CDR1 MNHEY and CDR2 SVGAGI. CDR3 length: 14 amino acids. The trim removed 2 bases at V and 4 bases at J, leaving 2 bases unmatched. TCR beta cDNA libraries had unique molecular identifiers. Via MiXCR, TCRdb re-called the PCR reads, giving one row per CDR3 protein. Of fewer than 700,000 distinct CDR3 sequences listed, around 40% were seen once; the top ten hold 1.5% to 2%. Material for sequencing was blood. The J gene is TRBJ2-1, the V gene TRBV6-5; 7 bases are a match to TRBD1. This receptor was taken from a girl aged 5 to 17 with multiple sclerosis. The CDR3 is CASSYGDSYNEQFF. The DNA for the CDR3 is TGTGCCAGCAGTTACGGGGACAGTTACAATGAGCAGTTCTTC.